This is a list of T cell receptor beta chains from one sample in a study of blood T cell repertoires in COVID-19. The repertoire was sequenced with immunoSEQ multiplex PCR; TCRdb's copy has only in-frame clones and lacks some. The table lists some 270,000 clones, approximately 85% of them singletons. Sequencing used PBMCs or T cells enriched from blood (not recorded which). The receptors stem from a woman aged 25 to 39 who had recovered from COVID-19. The CDR3 runs from the conserved cysteine through the conserved F or W. A D gene is named only where the DNA matches it firmly. Clone sizes are given selectively: once, few, many, or a class where the clone is expanded.

CDR3nt: TGTGCCAGCAGAACGACAGGTCCTGGGGAGCTGTTTTTT
CDR3aa: CASRTTGPGELFF
v_gene: TRBV25-1
abundance: -
d_gene: -
j_gene: TRBJ2-2

CDR3nt: TGCGCCAGCAGCCAAGAACAGGGCCCCTACGAGCAGTACTTC
CDR3aa: CASSQEQGPYEQYF
v_gene: TRBV4-1
abundance: -
d_gene: -
j_gene: TRBJ2-7

CDR3nt: TGTGCCAGCAGCCACGACAGGGAGGCACCCCAGCATTTT
CDR3aa: CASSHDREAPQHF
v_gene: TRBV27
abundance: -
d_gene: TRBD1
j_gene: TRBJ1-5

CDR3nt: TGTGCCAGCAACCCTACAGCTCCCAAAGAGACCCAGTACTTC
CDR3aa: CASNPTAPKETQYF
v_gene: TRBV6-5
abundance: -
d_gene: -
j_gene: TRBJ2-5

CDR3nt: TGTGCCAGCAGCTTAGAGACTAGCGGAGACAATGAGCAGTTCTTC
CDR3aa: CASSLETSGDNEQFF
v_gene: TRBV7-7
abundance: once
d_gene: TRBD2
j_gene: TRBJ2-1

CDR3nt: TGTGCCTGGAGTGTTAGGGGGGAGCAGTTCTTC
CDR3aa: CAWSVRGEQFF
v_gene: TRBV30
abundance: -
d_gene: -
j_gene: TRBJ2-1

CDR3nt: TGTGCCAGCAGTTACTCGTTGCCCGACTTGGGAGCTGAAGCTTTCTTT
CDR3aa: CASSYSLPDLGAEAFF
v_gene: TRBV6-5
abundance: -
d_gene: -
j_gene: TRBJ1-1

CDR3nt: TGTGCCTGGAGTCCTACCGACAGGGAGGTTGAAAAACTGTTTTTT
CDR3aa: CAWSPTDREVEKLFF
v_gene: TRBV30
abundance: -
d_gene: TRBD1
j_gene: TRBJ1-4

CDR3nt: TGTGCCAGCAGGGGACCGGGACAACAAAACTATGGCTACACCTTC
CDR3aa: CASRGPGQQNYGYTF
v_gene: TRBV7-9
abundance: -
d_gene: -
j_gene: TRBJ1-2

CDR3nt: TGTGCCAGCTCACCACTGGAGGGAACGAACACTGAAGCTTTCTTT
CDR3aa: CASSPLEGTNTEAFF
v_gene: TRBV18
abundance: -
d_gene: -
j_gene: TRBJ1-1

CDR3nt: TGTGCCAGCAAATACAGGGGGCCGGGTAGGAACACTGAAGCTTTCTTT
CDR3aa: CASKYRGPGRNTEAFF
v_gene: TRBV27
abundance: -
d_gene: TRBD1
j_gene: TRBJ1-1

CDR3nt: TGTGCCAGCAGCTTGTATGCGGTAGACACCGGGGAGCTGTTTTTT
CDR3aa: CASSLYAVDTGELFF
v_gene: TRBV7-9
abundance: -
d_gene: -
j_gene: TRBJ2-2

CDR3nt: TGTGCCAGCAGCTCCCGGGACAGGGGGGTAGGGTCACCCCTCCACTTT
CDR3aa: CASSSRDRGVGSPLHF
v_gene: TRBV11-2
abundance: -
d_gene: TRBD1
j_gene: TRBJ1-6

CDR3nt: TGTGCCAGCAGTTACCGCTCCGAGGCCTTATACAATGAGCAGTTCTTC
CDR3aa: CASSYRSEALYNEQFF
v_gene: TRBV6-5
abundance: -
d_gene: -
j_gene: TRBJ2-1

CDR3nt: TGTGCCAGCAGACCGAGCTCACAGGGGACTTGCTCTGGAAACACCATATATTTT
CDR3aa: CASRPSSQGTCSGNTIYF
v_gene: TRBV6-4
abundance: -
d_gene: TRBD1
j_gene: TRBJ1-3